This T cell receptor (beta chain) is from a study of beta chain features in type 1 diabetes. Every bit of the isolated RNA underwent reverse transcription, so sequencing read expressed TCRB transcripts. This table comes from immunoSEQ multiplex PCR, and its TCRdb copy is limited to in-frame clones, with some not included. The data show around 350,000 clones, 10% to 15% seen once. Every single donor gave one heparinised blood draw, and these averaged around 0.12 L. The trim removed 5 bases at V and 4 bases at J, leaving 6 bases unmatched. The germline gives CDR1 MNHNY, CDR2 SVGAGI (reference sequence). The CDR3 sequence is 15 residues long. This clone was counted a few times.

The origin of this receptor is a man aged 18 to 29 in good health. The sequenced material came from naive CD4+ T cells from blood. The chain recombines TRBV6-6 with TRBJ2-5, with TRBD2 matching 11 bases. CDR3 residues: CASSDPGTSGETQYF. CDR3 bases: TGTGCCAGCAGTGACCCCGGGACTAGCGGAGAGACCCAGTACTTC.